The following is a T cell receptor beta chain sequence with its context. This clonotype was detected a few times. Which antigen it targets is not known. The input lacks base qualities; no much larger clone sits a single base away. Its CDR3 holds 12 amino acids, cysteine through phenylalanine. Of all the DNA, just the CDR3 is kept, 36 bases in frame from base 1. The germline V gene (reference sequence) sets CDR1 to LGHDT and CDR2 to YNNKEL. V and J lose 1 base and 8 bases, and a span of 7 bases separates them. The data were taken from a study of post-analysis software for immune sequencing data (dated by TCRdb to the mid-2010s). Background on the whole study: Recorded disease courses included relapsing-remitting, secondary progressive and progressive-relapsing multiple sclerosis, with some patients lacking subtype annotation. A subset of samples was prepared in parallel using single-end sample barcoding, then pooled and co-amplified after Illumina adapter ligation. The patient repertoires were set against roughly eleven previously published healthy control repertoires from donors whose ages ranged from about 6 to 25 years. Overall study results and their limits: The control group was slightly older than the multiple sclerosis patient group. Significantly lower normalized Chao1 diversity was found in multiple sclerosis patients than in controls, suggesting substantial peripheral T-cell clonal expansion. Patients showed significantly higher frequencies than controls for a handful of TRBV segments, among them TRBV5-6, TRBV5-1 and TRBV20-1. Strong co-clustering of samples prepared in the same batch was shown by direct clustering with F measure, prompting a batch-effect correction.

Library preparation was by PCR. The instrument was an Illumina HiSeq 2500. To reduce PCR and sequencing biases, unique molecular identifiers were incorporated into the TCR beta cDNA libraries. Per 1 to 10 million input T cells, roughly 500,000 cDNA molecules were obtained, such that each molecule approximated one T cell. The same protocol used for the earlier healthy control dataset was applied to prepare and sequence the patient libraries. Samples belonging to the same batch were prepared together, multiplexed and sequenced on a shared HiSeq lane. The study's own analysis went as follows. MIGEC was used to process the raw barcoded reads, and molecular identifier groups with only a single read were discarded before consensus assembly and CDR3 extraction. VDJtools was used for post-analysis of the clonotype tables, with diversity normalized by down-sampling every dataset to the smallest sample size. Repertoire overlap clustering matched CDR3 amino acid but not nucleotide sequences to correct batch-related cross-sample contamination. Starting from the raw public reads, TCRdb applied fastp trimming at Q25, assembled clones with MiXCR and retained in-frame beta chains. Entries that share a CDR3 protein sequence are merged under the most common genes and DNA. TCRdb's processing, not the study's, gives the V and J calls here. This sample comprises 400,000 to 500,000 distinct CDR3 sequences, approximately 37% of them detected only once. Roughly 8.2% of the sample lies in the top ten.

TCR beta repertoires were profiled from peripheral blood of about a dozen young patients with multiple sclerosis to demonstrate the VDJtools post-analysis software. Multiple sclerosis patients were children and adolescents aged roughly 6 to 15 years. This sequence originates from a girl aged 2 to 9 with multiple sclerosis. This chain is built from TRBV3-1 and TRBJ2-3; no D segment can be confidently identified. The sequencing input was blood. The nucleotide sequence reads TGTGCCAGCAGCCAAGTAAGGCCTACGCAGTATTTT. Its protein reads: CASSQVRPTQYF.